This TCR beta chain was identified in a study of blood T cell repertoires in COVID-19. Looking at the study overall: From the United States, Italy and Spain came samples of acute and convalescent COVID-19. Sources were T cells, B-cell-depleted T cells, or PBMCs; the material itself was cDNA or gDNA.

Germline CDR1 and CDR2: SEHNR and FQNEAQ (reference sequence). V lost 5 bases and J lost 5, with 24 bases in between. This CDR3 region has 17 residues. Under the authors' procedure: Amplified reference gene primers provided the basis for estimating nucleated cell counts. TCRdb keeps only in-frame clones here, not all; method: immunoSEQ multiplex PCR. The V and J calls and the clone size are those of that table, but D and trimming were determined from the DNA. The table records over 600,000 clones, 90% of them present only once. The specimen was peripheral blood. The receptor was derived from a young woman with acute or convalescent COVID-19. This rearrangement joins TRBV7-9 to TRBJ1-2, with D possibly TRBD1 on 5 matching bases. The CDR3 here is CASSLITDTQVFYGYTF. DNA for the CDR3: TGTGCCAGCAGCCTGATTACGGACACCCAAGTATTTTATGGCTACACCTTC.